This entry is about one T cell receptor beta chain. Its target antigen remains unknown. Qualities for individual bases were not recorded, and no much larger clone is one base off. The data are from a study of blood T cell repertoires in COVID-19 (dated by TCRdb to the early 2020s). About the full investigation: Collaborator samples came from the United States, Italy and Spain and covered acute and convalescent phases of COVID-19. The repertoires were released in a freely available public database meant as a resource for research on the immune response to SARS-CoV-2. Nearly every sample came with metadata listing a de-identified subject ID, COVID-19 status, age in years and sex. HLA class I and class II types, where available, came from metadata supplied by the sample provider rather than from assay-based typing. The material from the prospective study consisted of cDNA or gDNA derived from T cells, B-cell-depleted T cells, or PBMCs. The dataset comprised deeply sampled blood TCRbeta repertoires from subjects exposed to, actively infected with, or recovered from COVID-19. Samples were obtained from the ongoing ImmuneRACE study (first 160 participants) and from about 1,300 subjects provided by 6 global collaborators. Broad study findings and their caveats: The quantity of clinical and demographic metadata differed by source and by participant and was supplied without curation.

TCRbeta CDR3 regions were amplified from genomic DNA using the immunoSEQ Assay, a bias-controlled multiplex PCR. The paper's processing steps were these. The number of nucleated cells in each sample was estimated by amplification of reference gene primers within the assay. Sequence reads were collapsed and filtered to measure the absolute abundance of every unique TCRbeta CDR3 rearrangement. For each sample, productive Simpson clonality was calculated as the square root of Simpson's diversity index over productive rearrangements. TCRdb's version of the immuneACCESS table is confined to in-frame rearrangements and falls short of the full clone set. An unresolved V gene accounts for under half of the shortfall where checked; the remainder is of unknown origin. That table is the source of V, J and clone size, and D and trimming were worked out from the DNA. The sample table lists 190,000 or so clones, more than 75% of them with a count of one. The ten largest clones capture 2.7% of the sample.

The collaborating institutions used their own protocols to collect whole blood in K2EDTA tubes. Collaborator samples were shipped for TCRbeta analysis as frozen whole blood, isolated PBMCs, or DNA extracted from either sample type. The CDR3, from cysteine to phenylalanine, totals 14 residues. The entry retains the CDR3 DNA only, 42 bases that are in frame from base 1. V and J are truncated by 10 bases and 4 bases respectively, leaving an intervening sequence of 19 bases. The receptor was derived from a man in his forties with active or convalescent COVID-19. The V and J genes are TRBV23-1 and TRBJ1-2, and TRBD1 may be the D gene, going by 6 matching bases. Being an ORF, TRBV23-1 has a function that is uncertain. Sequenced material: peripheral blood. The CDR3 has the sequence CATTNSDSSYGYTF. The DNA reads as follows: TGCGCCACCACCAATTCGGACAGCTCCTATGGCTACACCTTC.